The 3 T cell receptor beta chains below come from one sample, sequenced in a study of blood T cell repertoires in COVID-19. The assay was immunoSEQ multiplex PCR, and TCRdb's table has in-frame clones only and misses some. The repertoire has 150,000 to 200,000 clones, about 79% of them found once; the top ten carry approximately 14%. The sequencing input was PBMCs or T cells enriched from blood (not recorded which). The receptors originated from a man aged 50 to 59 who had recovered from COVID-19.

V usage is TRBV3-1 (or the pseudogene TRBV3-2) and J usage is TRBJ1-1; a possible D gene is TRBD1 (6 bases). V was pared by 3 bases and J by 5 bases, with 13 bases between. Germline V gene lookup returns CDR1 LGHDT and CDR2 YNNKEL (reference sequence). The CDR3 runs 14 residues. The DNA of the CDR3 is TGTGCCAGCAGCCACGGAAAGGGGGGGACTGAAGCTTTCTTT. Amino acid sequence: CASSHGKGGTEAFF.

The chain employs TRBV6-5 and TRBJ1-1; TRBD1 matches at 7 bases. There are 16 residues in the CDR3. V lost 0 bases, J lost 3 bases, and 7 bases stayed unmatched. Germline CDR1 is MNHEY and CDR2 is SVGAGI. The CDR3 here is CASSYSRQGRDTEAFF. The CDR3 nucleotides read TGTGCCAGCAGTTACTCCAGACAGGGCAGGGACACTGAAGCTTTCTTT.

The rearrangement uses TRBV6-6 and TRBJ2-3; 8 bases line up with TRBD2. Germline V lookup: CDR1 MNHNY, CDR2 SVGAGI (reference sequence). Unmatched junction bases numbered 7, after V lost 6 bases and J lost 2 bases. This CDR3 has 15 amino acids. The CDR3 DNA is TGTGCCAGCAGACAAAAGCGGGGGCACACAGATACGCAGTATTTT. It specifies CASRQKRGHTDTQYF.